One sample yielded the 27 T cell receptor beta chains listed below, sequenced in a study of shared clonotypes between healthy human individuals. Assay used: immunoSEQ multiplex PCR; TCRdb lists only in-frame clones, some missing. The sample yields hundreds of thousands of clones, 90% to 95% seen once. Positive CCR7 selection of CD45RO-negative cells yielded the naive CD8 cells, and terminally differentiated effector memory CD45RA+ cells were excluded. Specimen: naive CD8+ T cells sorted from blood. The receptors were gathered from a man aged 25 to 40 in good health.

The CDR3 DNA reads as TGTGCCAGCAGGACAGCCGCCTATGGCTACACCTTC. Translation gives CASRTAAYGYTF. The rearrangement uses TRBV9 and TRBJ1-2; D may be TRBD1 (5 bases). Germline values: CDR1 SGDLS, CDR2 YYNGEE. This CDR3 is 12 amino acids long. V lost 5 bases and J 4 bases, leaving 9 bases between the germline ends.

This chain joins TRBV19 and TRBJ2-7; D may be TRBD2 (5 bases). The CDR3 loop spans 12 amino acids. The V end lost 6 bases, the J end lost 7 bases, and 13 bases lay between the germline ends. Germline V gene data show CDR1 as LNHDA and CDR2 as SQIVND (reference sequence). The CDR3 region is CASSQGPGEQYF. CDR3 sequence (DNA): TGTGCCAGTAGCCAAGGACCGGGAGAGCAGTACTTC.

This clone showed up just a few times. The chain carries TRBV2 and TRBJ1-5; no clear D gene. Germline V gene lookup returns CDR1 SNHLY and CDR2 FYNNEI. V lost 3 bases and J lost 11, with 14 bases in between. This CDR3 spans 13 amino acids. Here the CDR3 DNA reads TGTGCCAGCAGTGAGCCTGACGGACCCGCCCAGCATTTT. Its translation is CASSEPDGPAQHF.

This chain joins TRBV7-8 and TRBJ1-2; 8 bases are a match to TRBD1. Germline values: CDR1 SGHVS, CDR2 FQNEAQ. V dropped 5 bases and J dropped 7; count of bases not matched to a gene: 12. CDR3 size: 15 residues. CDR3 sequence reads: CASSPGQVGFPGYTF. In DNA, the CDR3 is TGTGCCAGCAGCCCGGGACAGGTGGGATTTCCTGGCTACACCTTC.

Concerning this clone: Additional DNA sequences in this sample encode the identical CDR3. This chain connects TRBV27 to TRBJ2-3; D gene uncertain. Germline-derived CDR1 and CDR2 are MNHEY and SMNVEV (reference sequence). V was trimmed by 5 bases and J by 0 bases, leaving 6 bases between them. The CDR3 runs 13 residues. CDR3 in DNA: TGTGCCAGCAGTCCCCTTAGCACAGATACGCAGTATTTT. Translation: CASSPLSTDTQYF.

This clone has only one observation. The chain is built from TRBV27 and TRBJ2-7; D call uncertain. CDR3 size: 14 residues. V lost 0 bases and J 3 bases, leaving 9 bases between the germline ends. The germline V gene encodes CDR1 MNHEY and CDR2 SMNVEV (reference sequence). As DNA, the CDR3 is TGTGCCAGCAGTTTATCGTTCGGCGGCTACGAGCAGTACTTC. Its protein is CASSLSFGGYEQYF.

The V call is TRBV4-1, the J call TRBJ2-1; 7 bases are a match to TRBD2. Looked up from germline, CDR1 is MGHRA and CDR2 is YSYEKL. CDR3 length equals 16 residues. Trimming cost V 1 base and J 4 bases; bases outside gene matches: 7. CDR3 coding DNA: TGCGCCAGCAGCCAAGTTGTGGGAGCGGGGTACAATGAGCAGTTCTTC. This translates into CASSQVVGAGYNEQFF.

In nucleotides, the CDR3 is TGTGCCAGCCGACCCCTTGGGCTACACAATGAGCAGTTCTTC. It translates to CASRPLGLHNEQFF. The chain carries TRBV7-8 and TRBJ2-1; D is ambiguous. The CDR3 covers 14 residues. Germline V gene sequence: CDR1 SGHVS, CDR2 FQNEAQ. V dropped 8 bases and J dropped 5 bases, with 16 bases sitting between them.

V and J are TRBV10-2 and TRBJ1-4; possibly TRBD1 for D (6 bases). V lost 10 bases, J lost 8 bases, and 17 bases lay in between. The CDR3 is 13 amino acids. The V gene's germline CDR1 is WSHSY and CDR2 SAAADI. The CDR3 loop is CAKPTGSGEKLFF. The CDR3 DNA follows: TGCGCCAAACCAACAGGGTCGGGCGAAAAACTGTTTTTT.

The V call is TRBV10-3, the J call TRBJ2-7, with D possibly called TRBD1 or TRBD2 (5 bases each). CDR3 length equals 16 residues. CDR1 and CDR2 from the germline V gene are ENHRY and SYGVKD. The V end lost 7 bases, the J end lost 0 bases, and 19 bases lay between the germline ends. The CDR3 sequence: CAITSDRDGDSYEQYF. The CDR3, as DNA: TGTGCCATCACCTCCGACCGGGACGGAGACTCCTACGAGCAGTACTTC.

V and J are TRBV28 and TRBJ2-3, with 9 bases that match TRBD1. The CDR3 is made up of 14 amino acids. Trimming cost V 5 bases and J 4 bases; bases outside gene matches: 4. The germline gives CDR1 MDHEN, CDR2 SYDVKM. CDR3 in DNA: TGTGCCAGCAGTAGACAGGGGGGTGCAGATACGCAGTATTTT. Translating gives CASSRQGGADTQYF.

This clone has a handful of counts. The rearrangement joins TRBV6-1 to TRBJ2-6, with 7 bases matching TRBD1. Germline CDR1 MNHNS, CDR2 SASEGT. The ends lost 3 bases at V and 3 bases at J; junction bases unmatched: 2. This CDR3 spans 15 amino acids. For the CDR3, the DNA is TGTGCCAGCAGTGATCGACAGGGTGGGGCCAACGTCCTGACTTTC. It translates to CASSDRQGGANVLTF.

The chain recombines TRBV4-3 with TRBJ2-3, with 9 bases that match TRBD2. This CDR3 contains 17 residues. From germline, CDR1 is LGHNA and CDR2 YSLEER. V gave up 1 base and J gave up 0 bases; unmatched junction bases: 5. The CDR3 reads CASSQGPSGTSTDTQYF. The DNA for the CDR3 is TGCGCCAGCAGCCAAGGCCCTAGCGGGACTAGCACAGATACGCAGTATTTT.

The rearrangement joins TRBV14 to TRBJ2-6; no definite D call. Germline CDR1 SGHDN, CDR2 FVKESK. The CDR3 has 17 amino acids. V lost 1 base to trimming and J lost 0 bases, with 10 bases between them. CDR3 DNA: TGTGCCAGCAGCCAAGGGACGGAAAACTCTGGGGCCAACGTCCTGACTTTC. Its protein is CASSQGTENSGANVLTF.

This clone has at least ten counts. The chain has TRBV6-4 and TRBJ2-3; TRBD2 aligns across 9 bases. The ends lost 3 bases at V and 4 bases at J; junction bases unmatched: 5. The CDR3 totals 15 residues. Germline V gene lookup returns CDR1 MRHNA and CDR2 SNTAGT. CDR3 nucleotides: TGTGCCAGCAGTGAAGGGGCGGGAGGGCCAGATACGCAGTATTTT. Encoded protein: CASSEGAGGPDTQYF.

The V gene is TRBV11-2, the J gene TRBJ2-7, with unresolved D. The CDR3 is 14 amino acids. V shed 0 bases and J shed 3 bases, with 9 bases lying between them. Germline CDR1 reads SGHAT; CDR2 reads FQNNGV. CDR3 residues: CASSLDGTLYEQYF. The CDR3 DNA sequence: TGTGCCAGCAGCTTAGACGGAACACTCTACGAGCAGTACTTC.

The CDR3 sequence is CASSQGRDASPPQYF. As DNA, the CDR3 is TGTGCCAGCAGCCAAGGTCGGGACGCCTCCCCCCCCCAGTACTTC. The chain recombines TRBV14 with TRBJ2-5; D is tentatively TRBD1 or TRBD2 (5 bases each). The CDR3 runs 15 residues. Germline loops: CDR1 SGHDN, CDR2 FVKESK. With 1 base removed from V and 9 bases from J, the gap between germline ends came to 18 bases.

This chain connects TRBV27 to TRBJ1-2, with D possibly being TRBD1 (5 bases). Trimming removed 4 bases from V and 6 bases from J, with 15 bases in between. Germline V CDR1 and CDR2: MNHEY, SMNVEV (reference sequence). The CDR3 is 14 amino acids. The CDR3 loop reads CASSWGGGMNGYTF. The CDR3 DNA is TGTGCCAGCAGTTGGGGGGGAGGGATGAATGGCTACACCTTC.

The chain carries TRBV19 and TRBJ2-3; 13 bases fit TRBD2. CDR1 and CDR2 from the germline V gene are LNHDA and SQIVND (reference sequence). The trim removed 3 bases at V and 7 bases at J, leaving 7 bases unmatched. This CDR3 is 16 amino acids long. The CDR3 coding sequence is TGTGCCAGTAGTATGGGGACTAGCGGGATGGGGTATACGCAGTATTTT. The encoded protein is CASSMGTSGMGYTQYF.

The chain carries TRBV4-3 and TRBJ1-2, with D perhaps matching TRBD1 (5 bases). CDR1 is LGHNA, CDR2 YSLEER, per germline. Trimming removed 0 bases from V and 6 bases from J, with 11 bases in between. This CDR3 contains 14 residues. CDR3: CASSQEASQDGYTF. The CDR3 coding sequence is TGCGCCAGCAGCCAAGAAGCTTCACAGGATGGCTACACCTTC.

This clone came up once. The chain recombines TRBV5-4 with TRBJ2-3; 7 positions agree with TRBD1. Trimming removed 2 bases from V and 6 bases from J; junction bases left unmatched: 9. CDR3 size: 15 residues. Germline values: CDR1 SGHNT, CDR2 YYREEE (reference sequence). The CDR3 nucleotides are TGTGCCAGCAGCTTCCGGGACAGACCTCTTGATACGCAGTATTTT. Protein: CASSFRDRPLDTQYF.

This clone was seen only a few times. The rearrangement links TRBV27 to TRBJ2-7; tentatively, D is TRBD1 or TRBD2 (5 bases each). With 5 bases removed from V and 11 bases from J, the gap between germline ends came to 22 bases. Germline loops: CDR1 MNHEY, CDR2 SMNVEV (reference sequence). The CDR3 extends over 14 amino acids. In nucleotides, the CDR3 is TGTGCCAGCAGTAATCACGCCGAACCAGGGAGCGAGTACTTC. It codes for CASSNHAEPGSEYF.

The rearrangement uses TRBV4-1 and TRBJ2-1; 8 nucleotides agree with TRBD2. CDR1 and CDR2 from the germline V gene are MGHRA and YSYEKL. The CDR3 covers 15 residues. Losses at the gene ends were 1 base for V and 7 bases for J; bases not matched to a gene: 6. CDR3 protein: CASSQVASGSNEQFF. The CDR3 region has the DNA TGCGCCAGCAGCCAAGTGGCCAGCGGGAGTAATGAGCAGTTCTTC.

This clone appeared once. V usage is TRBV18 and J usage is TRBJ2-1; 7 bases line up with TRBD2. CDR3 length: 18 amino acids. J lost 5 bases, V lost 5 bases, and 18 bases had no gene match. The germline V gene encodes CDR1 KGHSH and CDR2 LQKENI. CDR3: CASSAAGYDGRINNEQFF. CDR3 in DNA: TGTGCCAGCTCAGCAGCCGGGTATGACGGGAGGATCAACAATGAGCAGTTCTTC.

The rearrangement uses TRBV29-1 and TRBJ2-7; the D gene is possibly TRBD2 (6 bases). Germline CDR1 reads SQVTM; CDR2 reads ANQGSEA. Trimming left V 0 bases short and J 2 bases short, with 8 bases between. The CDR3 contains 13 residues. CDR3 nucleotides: TGCAGCGTTGAAGACGGAGGGACCTACGAGCAGTACTTC. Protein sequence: CSVEDGGTYEQYF.

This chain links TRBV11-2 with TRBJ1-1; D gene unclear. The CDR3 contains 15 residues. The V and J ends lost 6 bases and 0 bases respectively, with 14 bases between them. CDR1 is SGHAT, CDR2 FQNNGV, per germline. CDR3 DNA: TGTGCCAGCAGAGGTCTTCCCGGGATGAACACTGAAGCTTTCTTT. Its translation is CASRGLPGMNTEAFF. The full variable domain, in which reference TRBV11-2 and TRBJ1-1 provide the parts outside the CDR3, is EAGVAQSPRYKIIEKRQSVAFWCNPISGHATLYWYQQILGQGPKLLIQFQNNGVVDDSQLPKDRFSAERLKGVDSTLKIQPAKLEDSAVYLCASRGLPGMNTEAFFGQGTRLTVV.

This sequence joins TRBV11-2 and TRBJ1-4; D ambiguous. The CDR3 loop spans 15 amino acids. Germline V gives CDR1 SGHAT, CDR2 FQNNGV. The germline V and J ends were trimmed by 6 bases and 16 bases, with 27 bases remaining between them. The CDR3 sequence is CASSLPTLGAFRPFF. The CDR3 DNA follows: TGTGCCAGCAGTCTTCCGACACTAGGAGCCTTTCGTCCGTTTTTT. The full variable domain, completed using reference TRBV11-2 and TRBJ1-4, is EAGVAQSPRYKIIEKRQSVAFWCNPISGHATLYWYQQILGQGPKLLIQFQNNGVVDDSQLPKDRFSAERLKGVDSTLKIQPAKLEDSAVYLCASSLPTLGAFRPFFGSGTQLSVL.